This T cell receptor (beta chain) was sequenced for a study of blood T cell repertoires in COVID-19. Study summary: Sources were T cells, B-cell-depleted T cells, or PBMCs; the material itself was cDNA or gDNA.

The germline V gene encodes CDR1 SGHTA and CDR2 FQGNSA. V was trimmed by 2 bases and J by 5 bases, leaving 15 bases between them. The CDR3 has 15 amino acids. Authors' methods: Estimation of nucleated cell counts was performed using reference gene primer amplification. Profiled with immunoSEQ multiplex PCR; TCRdb holds only in-frame clones, not every one. D and trimming come from the DNA, and the V and J calls and clone size come from that table. Among fewer than 300,000 clones listed, about 93% were seen once. This rearrangement joins TRBV7-2 to TRBJ1-2, with no clear D. Sequenced sample: PBMCs or T cells enriched from blood (not recorded which). This receptor was taken from a woman in her 30s who had recovered from COVID-19. In DNA form, the CDR3 reads TGTGCCAGCAGCTTAACGGGAGACCAGAGTTATGGCTACACCTTC. It specifies CASSLTGDQSYGYTF.